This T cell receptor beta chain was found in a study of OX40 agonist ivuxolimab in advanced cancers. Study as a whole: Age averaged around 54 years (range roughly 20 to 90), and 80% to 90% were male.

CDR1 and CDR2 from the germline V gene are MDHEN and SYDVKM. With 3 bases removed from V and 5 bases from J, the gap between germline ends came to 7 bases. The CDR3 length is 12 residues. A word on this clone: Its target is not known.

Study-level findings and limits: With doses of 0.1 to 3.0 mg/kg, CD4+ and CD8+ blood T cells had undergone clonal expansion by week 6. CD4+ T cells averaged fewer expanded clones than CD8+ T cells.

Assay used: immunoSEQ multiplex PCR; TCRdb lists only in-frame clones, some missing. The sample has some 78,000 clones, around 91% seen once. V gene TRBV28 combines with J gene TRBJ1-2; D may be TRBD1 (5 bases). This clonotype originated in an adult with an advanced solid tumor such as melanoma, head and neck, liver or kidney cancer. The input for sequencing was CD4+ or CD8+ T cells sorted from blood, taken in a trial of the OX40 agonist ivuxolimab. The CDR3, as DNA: TGTGCCAGCAGTTTTCAGGGTTATGGCTACACCTTC. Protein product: CASSFQGYGYTF.